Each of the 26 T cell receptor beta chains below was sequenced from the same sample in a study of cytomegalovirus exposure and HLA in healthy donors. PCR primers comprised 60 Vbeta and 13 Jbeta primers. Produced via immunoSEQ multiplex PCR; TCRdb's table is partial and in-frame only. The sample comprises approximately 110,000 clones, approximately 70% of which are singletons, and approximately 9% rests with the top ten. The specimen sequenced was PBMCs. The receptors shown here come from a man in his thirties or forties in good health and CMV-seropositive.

The CDR3 nucleotides read TGTGCCAGCAGTTCCCTGACTAGCGGGAGGGCCGGGACCGGGGAGCTGTTTTTT. This codes for CASSSLTSGRAGTGELFF. The chain links TRBV28 to TRBJ2-2, with 14 bases aligning to TRBD2. Per the germline V gene, CDR1 is MDHEN and CDR2 is SYDVKM. This CDR3 spans 18 amino acids. After removal of 4 bases from V and 5 bases from J, the junction contained 9 bases not matched to a gene.

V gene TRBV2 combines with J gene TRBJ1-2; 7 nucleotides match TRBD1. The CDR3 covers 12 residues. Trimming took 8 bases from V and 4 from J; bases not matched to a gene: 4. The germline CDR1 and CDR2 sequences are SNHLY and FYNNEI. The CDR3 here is CASHDRVYGYTF. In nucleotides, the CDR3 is TGTGCCAGCCATGACAGGGTCTATGGCTACACCTTC.

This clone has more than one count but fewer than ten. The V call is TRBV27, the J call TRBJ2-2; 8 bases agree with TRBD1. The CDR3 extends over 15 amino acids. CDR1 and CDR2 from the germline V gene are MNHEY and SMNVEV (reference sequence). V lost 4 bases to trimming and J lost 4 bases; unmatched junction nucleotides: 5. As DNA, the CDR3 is TGTGCCAGCAGTTCTGGGACAGGCTCCACCGGGGAGCTGTTTTTT. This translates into CASSSGTGSTGELFF.

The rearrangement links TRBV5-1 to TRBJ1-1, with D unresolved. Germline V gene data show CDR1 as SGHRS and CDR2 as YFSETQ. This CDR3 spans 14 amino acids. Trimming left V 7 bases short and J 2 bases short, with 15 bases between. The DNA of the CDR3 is TGCGCCAGCTCGAATGACCCAGGAAACACTGAAGCTTTCTTT. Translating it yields CASSNDPGNTEAFF.

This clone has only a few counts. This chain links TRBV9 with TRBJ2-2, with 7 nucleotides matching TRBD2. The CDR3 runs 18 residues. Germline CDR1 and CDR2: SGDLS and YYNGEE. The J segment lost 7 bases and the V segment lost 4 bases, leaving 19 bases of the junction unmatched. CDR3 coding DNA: TGTGCCAGCAGCTCGCCCCTGGTGGGGAGGGGATCTTTCGGGGAGCTGTTTTTT. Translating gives CASSSPLVGRGSFGELFF.

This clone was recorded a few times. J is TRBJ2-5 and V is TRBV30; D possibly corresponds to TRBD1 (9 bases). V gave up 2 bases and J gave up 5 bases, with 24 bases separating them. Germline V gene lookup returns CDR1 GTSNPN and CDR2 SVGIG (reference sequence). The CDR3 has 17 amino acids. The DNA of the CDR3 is TGTGCCTGGAGTACCTCAACGAGCGGGGGACAGGGCGAGACCCAGTACTTC. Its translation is CAWSTSTSGGQGETQYF.

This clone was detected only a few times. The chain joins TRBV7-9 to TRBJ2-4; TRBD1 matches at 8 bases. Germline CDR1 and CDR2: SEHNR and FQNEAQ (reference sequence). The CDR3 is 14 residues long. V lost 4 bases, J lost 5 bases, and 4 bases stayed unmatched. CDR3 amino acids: CASSSTDRENIQYF. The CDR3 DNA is TGTGCCAGCAGCTCGACGGACAGGGAAAACATTCAGTACTTC. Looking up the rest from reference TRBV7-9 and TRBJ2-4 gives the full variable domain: DTGVSQNPRHKITKRGQNVTFRCDPISEHNRLYWYRQTLGQGPEFLTYFQNEAQLEKSRLLSDRFSAERPKGSFSTLEIQRTEQGDSAMYLCASSSTDRENIQYFGAGTRLSVL.

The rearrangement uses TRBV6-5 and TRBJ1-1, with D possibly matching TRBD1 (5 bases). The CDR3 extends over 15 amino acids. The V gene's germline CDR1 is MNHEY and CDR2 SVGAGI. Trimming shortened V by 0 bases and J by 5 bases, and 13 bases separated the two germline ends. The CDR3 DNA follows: TGTGCCAGCAGTTACTCGTGGCAGGGAGGGACTGAAGCTTTCTTT. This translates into CASSYSWQGGTEAFF.

CDR3 sequence reads: CASSEGLLSYNEQFF. CDR3 nucleotide sequence: TGTGCCAGCAGCGAGGGACTCCTTTCCTACAATGAGCAGTTCTTC. The chain carries TRBV7-3 and TRBJ2-1; D is possibly TRBD2 (6 bases). There are 15 residues in the CDR3. With 5 bases removed from V and 1 base from J, the gap between germline ends came to 12 bases. The germline V gene encodes CDR1 SGHTA and CDR2 FQGTGA.

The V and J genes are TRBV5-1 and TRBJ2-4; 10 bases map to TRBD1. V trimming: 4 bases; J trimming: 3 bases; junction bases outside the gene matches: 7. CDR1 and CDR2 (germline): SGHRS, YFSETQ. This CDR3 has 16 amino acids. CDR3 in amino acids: CASSLGTGDDKNIQYF. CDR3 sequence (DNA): TGCGCCAGCAGCCTCGGGACAGGGGACGACAAAAACATTCAGTACTTC.

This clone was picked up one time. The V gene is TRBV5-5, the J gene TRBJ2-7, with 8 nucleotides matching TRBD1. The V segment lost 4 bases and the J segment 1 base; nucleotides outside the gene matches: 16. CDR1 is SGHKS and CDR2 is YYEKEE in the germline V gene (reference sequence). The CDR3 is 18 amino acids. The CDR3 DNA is TGTGCCAGCAGCCTTCTCACGGACCAGGGGGCTTGGTCCTACGAGCAGTACTTC. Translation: CASSLLTDQGAWSYEQYF. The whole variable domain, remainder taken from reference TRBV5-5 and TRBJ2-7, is DAGVTQSPTHLIKTRGQQVTLRCSPISGHKSVSWYQQVLGQGPQFIFQYYEKEERGRGNFPDRFSARQFPNYSSELNVNALLLGDSALYLCASSLLTDQGAWSYEQYFGPGTRLTVT.

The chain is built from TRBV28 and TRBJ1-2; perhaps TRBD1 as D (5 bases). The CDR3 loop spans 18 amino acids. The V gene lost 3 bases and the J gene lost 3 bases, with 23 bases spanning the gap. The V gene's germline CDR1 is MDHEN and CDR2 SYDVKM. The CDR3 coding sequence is TGTGCCAGCAGTTTCCTCCTCCCAAACGGGGGGAGGGACTATGGCTACACCTTC. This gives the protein CASSFLLPNGGRDYGYTF.

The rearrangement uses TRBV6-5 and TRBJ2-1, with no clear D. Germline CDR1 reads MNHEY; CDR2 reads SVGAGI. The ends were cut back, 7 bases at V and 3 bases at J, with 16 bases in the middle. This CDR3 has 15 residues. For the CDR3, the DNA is TGTGCCAGCACTAAAACGGTGTTCTACTACAATGAGCAGTTCTTC. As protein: CASTKTVFYYNEQFF.

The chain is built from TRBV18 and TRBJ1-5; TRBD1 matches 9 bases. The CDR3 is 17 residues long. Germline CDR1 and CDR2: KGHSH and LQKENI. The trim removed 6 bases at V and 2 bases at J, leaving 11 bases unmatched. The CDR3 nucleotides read TGTGCCAGCTCTCGGAGACAGGGGGGTGACGGCAATCAGCCCCAGCATTTT. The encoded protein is CASSRRQGGDGNQPQHF.

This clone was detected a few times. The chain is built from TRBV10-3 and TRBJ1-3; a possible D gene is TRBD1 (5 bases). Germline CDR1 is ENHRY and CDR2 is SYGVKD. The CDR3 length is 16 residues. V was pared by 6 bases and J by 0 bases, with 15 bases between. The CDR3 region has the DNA TGTGCCATCAGGGCCGGGTCAGGGATCTCTGGAAACACCATATATTTT. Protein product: CAIRAGSGISGNTIYF.

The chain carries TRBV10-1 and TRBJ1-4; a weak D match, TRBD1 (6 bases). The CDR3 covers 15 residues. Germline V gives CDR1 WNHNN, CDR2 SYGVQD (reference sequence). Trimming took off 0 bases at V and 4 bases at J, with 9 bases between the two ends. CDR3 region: CASSESGQLNEKLFF. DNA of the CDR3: TGCGCCAGCAGTGAGTCGGGACAACTTAATGAAAAACTGTTTTTT.

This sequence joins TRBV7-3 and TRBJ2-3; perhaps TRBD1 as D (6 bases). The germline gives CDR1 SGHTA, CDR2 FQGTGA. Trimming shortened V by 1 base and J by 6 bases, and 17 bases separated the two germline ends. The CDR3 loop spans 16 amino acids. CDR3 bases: TGTGCCAGCAGCTTAAATGGGGGCAGGGTAGGGGATACGCAGTATTTT. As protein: CASSLNGGRVGDTQYF.

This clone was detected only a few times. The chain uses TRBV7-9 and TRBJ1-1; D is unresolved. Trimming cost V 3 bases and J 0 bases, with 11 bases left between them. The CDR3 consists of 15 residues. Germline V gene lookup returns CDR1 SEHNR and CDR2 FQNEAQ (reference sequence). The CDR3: CASSFGGLMNTEAFF. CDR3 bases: TGTGCCAGCAGCTTTGGAGGGCTCATGAACACTGAAGCTTTCTTT.

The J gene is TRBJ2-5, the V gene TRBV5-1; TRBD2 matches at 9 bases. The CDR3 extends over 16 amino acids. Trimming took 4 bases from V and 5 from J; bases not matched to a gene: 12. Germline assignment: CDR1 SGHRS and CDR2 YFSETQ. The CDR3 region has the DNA TGCGCCAGCAGCCCGGAAGGGCGGGGGGGCCAGGAGACCCAGTACTTC. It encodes CASSPEGRGGQETQYF.

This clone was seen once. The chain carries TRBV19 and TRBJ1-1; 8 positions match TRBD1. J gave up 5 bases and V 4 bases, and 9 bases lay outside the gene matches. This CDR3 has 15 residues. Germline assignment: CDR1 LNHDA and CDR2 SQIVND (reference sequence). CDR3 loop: CASSTGGEGKTEAFF. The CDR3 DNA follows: TGTGCCAGTAGTACAGGGGGCGAAGGTAAGACTGAAGCTTTCTTT.

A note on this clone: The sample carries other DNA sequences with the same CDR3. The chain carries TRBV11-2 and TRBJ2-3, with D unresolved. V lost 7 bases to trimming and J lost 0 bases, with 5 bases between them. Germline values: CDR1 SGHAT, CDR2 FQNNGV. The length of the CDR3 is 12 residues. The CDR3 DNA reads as TGTGCCAGCACCCCAAGCACAGATACGCAGTATTTT. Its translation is CASTPSTDTQYF.

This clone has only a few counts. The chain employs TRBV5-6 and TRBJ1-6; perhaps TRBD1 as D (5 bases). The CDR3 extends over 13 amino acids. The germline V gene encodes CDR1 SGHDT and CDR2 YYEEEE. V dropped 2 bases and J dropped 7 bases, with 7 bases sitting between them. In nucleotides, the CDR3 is TGTGCCAGCAGCTTAGGGGTGAATTCACCCCTCCACTTT. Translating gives CASSLGVNSPLHF.

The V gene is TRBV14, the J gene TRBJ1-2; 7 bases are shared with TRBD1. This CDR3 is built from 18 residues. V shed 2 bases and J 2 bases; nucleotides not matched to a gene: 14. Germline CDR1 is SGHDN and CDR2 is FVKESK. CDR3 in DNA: TGTGCCAGCAGCCAAAAACCCTCCGGGGGACAGAAGAACTATGGCTACACCTTC. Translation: CASSQKPSGGQKNYGYTF. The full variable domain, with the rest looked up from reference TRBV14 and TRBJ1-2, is EAGVTQFPSHSVIEKGQTVTLRCDPISGHDNLYWYRRVMGKEIKFLLHFVKESKQDESGMPNNRFLAERTGGTYSTLKVQPAELEDSGVYFCASSQKPSGGQKNYGYTFGSGTRLTVV.

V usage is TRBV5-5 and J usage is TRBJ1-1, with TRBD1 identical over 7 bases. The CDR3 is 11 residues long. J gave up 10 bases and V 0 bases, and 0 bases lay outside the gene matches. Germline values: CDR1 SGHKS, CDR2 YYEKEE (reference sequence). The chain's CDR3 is CASSLAGGAFF. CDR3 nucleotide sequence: TGTGCCAGCAGCTTGGCAGGGGGAGCTTTCTTT.

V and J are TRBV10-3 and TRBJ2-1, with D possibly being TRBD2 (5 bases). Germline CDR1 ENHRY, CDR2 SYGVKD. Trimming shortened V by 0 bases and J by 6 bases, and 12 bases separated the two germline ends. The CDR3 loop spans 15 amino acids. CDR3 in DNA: TGTGCCATCAGTGAGTCTGAGACTATGGGCAATGAGCAGTTCTTC. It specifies CAISESETMGNEQFF.

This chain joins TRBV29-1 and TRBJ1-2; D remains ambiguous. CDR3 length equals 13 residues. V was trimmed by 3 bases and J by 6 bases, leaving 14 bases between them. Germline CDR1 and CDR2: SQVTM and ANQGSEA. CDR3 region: CSVESRSFHGYTF. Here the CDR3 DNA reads TGCAGCGTTGAGTCCAGATCTTTCCATGGCTACACCTTC.